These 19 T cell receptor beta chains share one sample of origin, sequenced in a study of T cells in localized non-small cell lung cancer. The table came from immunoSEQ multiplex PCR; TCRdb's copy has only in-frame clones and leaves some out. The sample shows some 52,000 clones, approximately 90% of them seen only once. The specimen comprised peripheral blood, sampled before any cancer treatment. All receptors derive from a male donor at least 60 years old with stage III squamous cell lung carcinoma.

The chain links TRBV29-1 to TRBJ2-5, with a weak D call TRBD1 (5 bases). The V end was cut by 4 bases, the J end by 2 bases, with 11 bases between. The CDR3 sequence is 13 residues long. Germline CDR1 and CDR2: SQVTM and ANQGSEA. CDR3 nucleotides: TGCAGCGTTGTTGGAAACAGGCAAGAGACCCAGTACTTC. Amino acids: CSVVGNRQETQYF.

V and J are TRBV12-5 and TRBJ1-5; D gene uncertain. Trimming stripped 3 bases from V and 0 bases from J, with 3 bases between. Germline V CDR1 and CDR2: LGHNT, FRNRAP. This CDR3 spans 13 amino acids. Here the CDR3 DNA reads TGTGCTAGTGGTTTTAATAGCAATCAGCCCCAGCATTTT. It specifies CASGFNSNQPQHF. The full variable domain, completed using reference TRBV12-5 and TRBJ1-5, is DARVTQTPRHKVTEMGQEVTMRCQPILGHNTVFWYRQTMMQGLELLAYFRNRAPLDDSGMPKDRFSAEMPDATLATLKIQPSEPRDSAVYFCASGFNSNQPQHFGDGTRLSIL.

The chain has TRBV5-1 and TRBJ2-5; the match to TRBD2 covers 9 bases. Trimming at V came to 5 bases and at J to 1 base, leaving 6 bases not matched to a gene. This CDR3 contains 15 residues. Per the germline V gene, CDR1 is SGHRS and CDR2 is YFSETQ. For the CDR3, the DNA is TGCGCCAGCAGGGACCAGCGGGGGGCCCAAGAGACCCAGTACTTC. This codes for CASRDQRGAQETQYF. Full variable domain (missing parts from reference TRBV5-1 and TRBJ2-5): KAGVTQTPRYLIKTRGQQVTLSCSPISGHRSVSWYQQTPGQGLQFLFEYFSETQRNKGNFPGRFSGRQFSNSRSEMNVSTLELGDSALYLCASRDQRGAQETQYFGPGTRLLVL.

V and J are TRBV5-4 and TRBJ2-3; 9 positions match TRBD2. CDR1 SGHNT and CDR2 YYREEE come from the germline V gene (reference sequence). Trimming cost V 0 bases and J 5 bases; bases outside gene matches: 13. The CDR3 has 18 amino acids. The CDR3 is CASSLALGGGGAIDTQYF. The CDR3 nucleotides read TGTGCCAGCAGCTTGGCTTTAGGCGGCGGGGGGGCGATAGATACGCAGTATTTT.

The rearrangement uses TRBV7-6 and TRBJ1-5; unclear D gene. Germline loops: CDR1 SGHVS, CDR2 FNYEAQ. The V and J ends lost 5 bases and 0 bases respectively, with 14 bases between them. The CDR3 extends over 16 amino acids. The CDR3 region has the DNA TGTGCCAGCAGCCTAGGTCCCCGTTATAGCAATCAGCCCCAGCATTTT. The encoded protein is CASSLGPRYSNQPQHF.

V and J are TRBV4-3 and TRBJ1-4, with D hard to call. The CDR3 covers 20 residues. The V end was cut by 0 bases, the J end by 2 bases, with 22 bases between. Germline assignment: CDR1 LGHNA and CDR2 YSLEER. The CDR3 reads CASSQEPLAGTASTNEKLFF. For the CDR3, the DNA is TGCGCCAGCAGCCAAGAGCCCCTCGCAGGTACGGCCTCCACTAATGAAAAACTGTTTTTT.

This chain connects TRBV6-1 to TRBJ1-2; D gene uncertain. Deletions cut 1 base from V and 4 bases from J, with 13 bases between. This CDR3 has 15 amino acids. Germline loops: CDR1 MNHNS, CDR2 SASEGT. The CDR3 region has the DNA TGTGCCAGCAGTGAAGGGTCGGGCAGCGGCTATGGCTACACCTTC. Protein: CASSEGSGSGYGYTF.

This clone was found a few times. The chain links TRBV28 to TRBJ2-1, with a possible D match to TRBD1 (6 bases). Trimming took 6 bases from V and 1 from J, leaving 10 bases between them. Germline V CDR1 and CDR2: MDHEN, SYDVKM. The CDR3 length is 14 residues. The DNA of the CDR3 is TGTGCCAGCAGCCCTACAGGGTCCTACAATGAGCAGTTCTTC. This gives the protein CASSPTGSYNEQFF.

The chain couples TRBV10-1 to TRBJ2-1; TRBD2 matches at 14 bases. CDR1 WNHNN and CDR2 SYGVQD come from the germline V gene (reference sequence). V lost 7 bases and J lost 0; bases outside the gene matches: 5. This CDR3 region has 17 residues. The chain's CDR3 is CASKRLAGGSSYNEQFF. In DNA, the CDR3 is TGCGCCAGCAAAAGACTAGCGGGGGGGAGCTCCTACAATGAGCAGTTCTTC.

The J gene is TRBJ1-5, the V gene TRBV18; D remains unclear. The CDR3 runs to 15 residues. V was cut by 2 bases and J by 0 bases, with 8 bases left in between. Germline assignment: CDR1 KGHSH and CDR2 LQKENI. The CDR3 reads CASSPGMNSNQPQHF. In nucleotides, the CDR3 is TGTGCCAGCTCACCAGGGATGAATAGCAATCAGCCCCAGCATTTT. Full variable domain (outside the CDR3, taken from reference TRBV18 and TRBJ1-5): NAGVMQNPRHLVRRRGQEARLRCSPMKGHSHVYWYRQLPEEGLKFMVYLQKENIIDESGMPKERFSAEFPKEGPSILRIQQVVRGDSAAYFCASSPGMNSNQPQHFGDGTRLSIL.

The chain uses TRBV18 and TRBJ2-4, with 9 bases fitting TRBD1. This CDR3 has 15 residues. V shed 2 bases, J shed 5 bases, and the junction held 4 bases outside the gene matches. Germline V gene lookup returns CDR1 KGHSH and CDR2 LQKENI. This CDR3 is CASSPGQGTENIQYF. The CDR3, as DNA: TGTGCCAGCTCACCAGGACAGGGGACTGAAAACATTCAGTACTTC.

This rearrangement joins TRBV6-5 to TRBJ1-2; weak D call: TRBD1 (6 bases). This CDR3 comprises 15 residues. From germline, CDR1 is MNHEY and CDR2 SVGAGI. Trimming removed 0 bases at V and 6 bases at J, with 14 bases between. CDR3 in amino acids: CASSYSRGGNDGYTF. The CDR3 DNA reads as TGTGCCAGCAGTTACTCGAGGGGGGGAAACGATGGCTACACCTTC.

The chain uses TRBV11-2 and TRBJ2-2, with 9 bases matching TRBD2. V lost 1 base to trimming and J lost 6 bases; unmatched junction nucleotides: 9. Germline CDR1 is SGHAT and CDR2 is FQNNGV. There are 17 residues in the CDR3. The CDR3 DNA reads TGTGCCAGCAGCTTAGTAGGGCTAGCGGGGAAACCCGGGGAGCTGTTTTTT. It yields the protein CASSLVGLAGKPGELFF.

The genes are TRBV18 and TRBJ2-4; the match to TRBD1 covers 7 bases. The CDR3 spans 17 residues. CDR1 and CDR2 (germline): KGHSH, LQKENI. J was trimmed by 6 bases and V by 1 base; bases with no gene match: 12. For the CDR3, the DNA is TGTGCCAGCTCACCACAGGGGACAGCAATAAATTCAAACATTCAGTACTTC. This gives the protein CASSPQGTAINSNIQYF.

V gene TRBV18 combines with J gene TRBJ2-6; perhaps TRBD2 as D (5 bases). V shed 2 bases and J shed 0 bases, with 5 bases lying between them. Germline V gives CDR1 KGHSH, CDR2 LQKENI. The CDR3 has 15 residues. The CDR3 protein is CASSPDYSGANVLTF. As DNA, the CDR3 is TGTGCCAGCTCACCAGACTACTCTGGGGCCAACGTCCTGACTTTC.

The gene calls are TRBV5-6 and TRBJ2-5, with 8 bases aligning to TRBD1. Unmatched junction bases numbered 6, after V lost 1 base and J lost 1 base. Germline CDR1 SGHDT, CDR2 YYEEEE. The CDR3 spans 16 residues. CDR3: CASSLRGQGIQETQYF. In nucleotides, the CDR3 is TGTGCCAGCAGCTTGAGAGGACAGGGAATCCAAGAGACCCAGTACTTC.

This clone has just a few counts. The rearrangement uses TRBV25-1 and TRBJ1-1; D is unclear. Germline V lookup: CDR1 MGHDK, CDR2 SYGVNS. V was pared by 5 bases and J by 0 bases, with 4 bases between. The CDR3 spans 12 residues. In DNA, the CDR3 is TGTGCCAGCAGTATTGTGAACACTGAAGCTTTCTTT. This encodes CASSIVNTEAFF.

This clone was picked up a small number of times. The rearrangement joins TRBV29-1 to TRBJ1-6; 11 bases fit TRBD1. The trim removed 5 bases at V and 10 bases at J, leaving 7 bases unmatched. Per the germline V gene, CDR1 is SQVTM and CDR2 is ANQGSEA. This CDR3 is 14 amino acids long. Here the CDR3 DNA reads TGCAGCGTTCGAAGGGACAGGGGGAACTCACCCCTCCACTTT. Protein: CSVRRDRGNSPLHF.

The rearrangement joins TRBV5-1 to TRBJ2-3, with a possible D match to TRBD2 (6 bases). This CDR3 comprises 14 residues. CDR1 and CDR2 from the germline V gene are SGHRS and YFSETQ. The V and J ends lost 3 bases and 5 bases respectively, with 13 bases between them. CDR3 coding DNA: TGCGCCAGCAGCTCGACTAGGGCTCAAGATACGCAGTATTTT. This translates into CASSSTRAQDTQYF.